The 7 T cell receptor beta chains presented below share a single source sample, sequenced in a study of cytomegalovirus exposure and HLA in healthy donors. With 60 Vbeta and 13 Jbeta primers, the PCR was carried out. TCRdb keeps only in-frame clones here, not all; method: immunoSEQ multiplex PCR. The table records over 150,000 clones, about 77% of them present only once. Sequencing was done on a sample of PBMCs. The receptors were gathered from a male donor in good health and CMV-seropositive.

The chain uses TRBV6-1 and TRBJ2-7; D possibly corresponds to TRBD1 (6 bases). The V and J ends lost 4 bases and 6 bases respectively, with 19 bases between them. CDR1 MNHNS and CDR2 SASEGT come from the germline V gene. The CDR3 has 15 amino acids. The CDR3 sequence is CASSAVQGAAVEQYF. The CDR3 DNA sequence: TGTGCCAGCAGTGCGGTACAGGGTGCGGCGGTCGAGCAGTACTTC.

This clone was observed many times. The CDR3 reads CASRTGQGNEKLFF. For the CDR3, the DNA is TGTGCCAGCAGAACGGGACAGGGGAATGAAAAACTGTTTTTT. V usage is TRBV6-1 and J usage is TRBJ1-4, with 10 bases aligning to TRBD1. Germline assignment: CDR1 MNHNS and CDR2 SASEGT. The CDR3 has 14 amino acids. The junction had 3 bases not matched to a gene; V was cut back by 6 bases and J by 5 bases.

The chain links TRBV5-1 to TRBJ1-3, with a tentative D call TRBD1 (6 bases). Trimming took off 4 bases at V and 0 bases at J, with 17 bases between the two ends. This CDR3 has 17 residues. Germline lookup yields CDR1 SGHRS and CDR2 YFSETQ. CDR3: CASSLQGGGSSGNTIYF. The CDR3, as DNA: TGCGCCAGCAGCCTTCAAGGGGGGGGCAGCTCTGGAAACACCATATATTTT.

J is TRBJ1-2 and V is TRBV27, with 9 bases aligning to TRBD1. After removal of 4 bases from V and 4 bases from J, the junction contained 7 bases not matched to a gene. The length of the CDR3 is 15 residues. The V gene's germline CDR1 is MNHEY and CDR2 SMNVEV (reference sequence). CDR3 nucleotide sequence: TGTGCCAGCAGTTACGGACAGGGGATTACCTATGGCTACACCTTC. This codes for CASSYGQGITYGYTF.

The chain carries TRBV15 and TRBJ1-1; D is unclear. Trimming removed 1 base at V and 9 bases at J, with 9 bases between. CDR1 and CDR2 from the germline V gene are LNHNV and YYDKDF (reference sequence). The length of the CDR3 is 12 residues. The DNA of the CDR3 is TGTGCCACCAGCAGAGCCAATTCCAAAGCTTTCTTT. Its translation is CATSRANSKAFF.

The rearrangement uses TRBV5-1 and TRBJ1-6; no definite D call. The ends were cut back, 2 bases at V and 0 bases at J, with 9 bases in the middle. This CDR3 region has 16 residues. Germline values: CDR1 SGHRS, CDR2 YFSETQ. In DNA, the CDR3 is TGCGCCAGCAGCTTACTAATTAGCTCCTATAATTCACCCCTCCACTTT. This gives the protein CASSLLISSYNSPLHF.

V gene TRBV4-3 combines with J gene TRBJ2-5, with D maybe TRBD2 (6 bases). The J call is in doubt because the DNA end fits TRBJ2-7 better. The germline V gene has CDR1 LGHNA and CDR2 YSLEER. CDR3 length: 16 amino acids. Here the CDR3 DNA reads TGCGCCAGCAGCCAAGATCGCGGGACGCTTTCGGCCGAGCAGTACTTC. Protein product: CASSQDRGTLSAEQYF.